The 25 T cell receptor beta chains below were found in one sample sequenced in a study of regulatory T cells in long-lasting Graves disease. Assembly of TCR beta libraries relied on iRepertoire HTBI primers together with Arm-PCR of CDR3 regions. In TCRdb, the multiplex PCR reads were re-called with MiXCR into one record per CDR3 protein. The profile shows 360,000 or so distinct CDR3 sequences, approximately 10% of them singletons. Described time point: newly diagnosed GD, antithyroid drugs for less than 3 months. There was RNA extracted from PBMCs, and the TCR library was made from it. These data also formed part of another study, on T cells in Graves' hyperthyroidism and ophthalmopathy.

Sequencing used peripheral blood mononuclear cells (PBMCs), obtained at new diagnosis, from a patient treated with antithyroid drugs. The receptors stem from a woman under 30 with Graves disease.

This clonotype showed up many times. CDR3 region: CASSLQGAGNTEAFF. The DNA of the CDR3 is TGTGCCAGCAGCTTGCAGGGGGCGGGGAACACTGAAGCTTTCTTT. The V and J genes are TRBV7-2 and TRBJ1-1; 8 bases align to TRBD1. V lost 3 bases to trimming and J lost 1 base; unmatched junction nucleotides: 4. Germline loops: CDR1 SGHTA, CDR2 FQGNSA. CDR3 length: 15 amino acids.

At least ten counts were recorded for this clonotype. This chain joins TRBV20-1 and TRBJ1-2, with D perhaps TRBD1 (5 bases). CDR3 length equals 15 residues. Trimming took off 8 bases at V and 0 bases at J, with 19 bases between the two ends. Germline CDR1 reads DFQATT; CDR2 reads SNEGSKA (reference sequence). CDR3 residues: CSTQDRQTANYGYTF. The CDR3 DNA sequence: TGCAGTACCCAAGATAGACAGACCGCTAACTATGGCTACACCTTC.

At least ten counts were recorded for this clonotype. J is TRBJ1-1 and V is TRBV13; D remains ambiguous. The CDR3 has 15 amino acids. Trimming pared 5 bases from V and 7 bases from J, leaving 20 bases between. Germline V gives CDR1 PRHDT, CDR2 FYEKMQ (reference sequence). This CDR3 reads CASSDVQASAVEAFF. CDR3 DNA: TGTGCCAGCAGCGACGTTCAGGCCTCGGCGGTTGAAGCTTTCTTT.

This clonotype was counted at least ten times. The chain joins TRBV20-1 to TRBJ2-6; perhaps TRBD2 as D (6 bases). This CDR3 comprises 16 residues. Germline V CDR1 and CDR2: DFQATT, SNEGSKA (reference sequence). V was clipped by 3 bases and J by 2 bases, with 14 bases between them. The CDR3 DNA reads TGCAGTGCTAGTAGTGTGTGGGGGGCTGGGGCCAACGTCCTGACTTTC. It codes for CSASSVWGAGANVLTF.

This clonotype was seen ten or more times. The chain joins TRBV24-1 to TRBJ1-1, with D possibly TRBD1 on 5 matching bases. The CDR3 contains 13 residues. Between the trimmed V and J ends, which lost 3 bases and 6 bases, there was a span of 10 bases. CDR1 and CDR2 (germline): KGHDR, SFDVKD. This chain's CDR3 is CATSDTQGPEAFF. The CDR3 nucleotides are TGTGCCACCAGTGATACCCAGGGCCCTGAAGCTTTCTTT.

This chain connects TRBV20-1 to TRBJ1-2, with no clear D. The CDR3 sequence is 14 residues long. Trimming left V 6 bases short and J 0 bases short, with 14 bases between. Germline V lookup: CDR1 DFQATT, CDR2 SNEGSKA (reference sequence). As DNA, the CDR3 is TGCAGTGCCCCTTACAACAAACCTAACTATGGCTACACCTTC. As protein: CSAPYNKPNYGYTF.

The rearrangement joins TRBV7-3 to TRBJ2-1; possibly TRBD1 or TRBD2 for D (5 bases each). The CDR3 has 15 amino acids. Trimming shortened V by 1 base and J by 9 bases, and 16 bases separated the two germline ends. The germline V gene encodes CDR1 SGHTA and CDR2 FQGTGA. The CDR3 sequence: CASSLSPYWGSEQFF. CDR3 DNA: TGTGCCAGCAGCTTAAGCCCATACTGGGGGAGTGAGCAGTTCTTC.

This clonotype was found many times. This rearrangement joins TRBV7-6 to TRBJ2-2, with TRBD1 matching over 11 bases. Germline CDR1 is SGHVS and CDR2 is FNYEAQ. Trimming removed 3 bases from V and 0 bases from J; junction bases left unmatched: 0. The CDR3 totals 16 residues. Here the CDR3 reads CASSLGQGANTGELFF. For the CDR3, the DNA is TGTGCCAGCAGCTTGGGACAGGGGGCGAACACCGGGGAGCTGTTTTTT.

This clonotype has more than one count but fewer than ten. The chain employs TRBV14 and TRBJ2-4; D might be TRBD2 (6 bases). The CDR3 extends over 17 amino acids. V lost 1 base and J 3 bases, leaving 16 bases between the germline ends. Germline V gene sequence: CDR1 SGHDN, CDR2 FVKESK. This CDR3 is CASSQATREMGKNIQYF. DNA for the CDR3: TGTGCCAGCAGCCAAGCTACCCGGGAGATGGGCAAAAACATTCAGTACTTC.

This clonotype has a count of ten or more. This chain joins TRBV12-3 or TRBV12-4 and TRBJ1-1; 7 bases align to TRBD1. CDR3 length: 14 residues. The V and J ends lost 6 bases and 3 bases, in that order; junction bases with no gene match: 7. The CDR3 region has the DNA TGTGCCAGCAGAACTAACAGGGGTGACACTGAAGCTTTCTTT. It yields the protein CASRTNRGDTEAFF.

This clonotype was observed many times. The CDR3: CASSPRIEAGFRSQYF. Here the CDR3 DNA reads TGTGCCAGCAGCCCCCGTATTGAAGCGGGATTCAGGTCCCAGTACTTC. The chain joins TRBV11-2 to TRBJ2-5, with 7 bases matching TRBD2. After removal of 5 bases from V and 9 bases from J, the junction contained 18 bases not matched to a gene. The CDR3 loop spans 16 amino acids. The germline gives CDR1 SGHAT, CDR2 FQNNGV.

V usage is TRBV29-1 and J usage is TRBJ2-1; D might be TRBD2 (6 bases). The V gene's germline CDR1 is SQVTM and CDR2 ANQGSEA. V lost 3 bases, J lost 0 bases, and 15 bases lay in between. There are 16 residues in the CDR3. The CDR3 sequence: CSVEWGERSSYNEQFF. CDR3 in DNA: TGCAGCGTTGAGTGGGGGGAGCGTAGCTCCTACAATGAGCAGTTCTTC.

This clonotype was counted many times. In nucleotides, the CDR3 is TGTGCCAGCAGTTTAGGGGCGGGGGCTAACTATGGCTACACCTTC. Protein: CASSLGAGANYGYTF. This chain joins TRBV6-5 and TRBJ1-2; weak D call: TRBD1 (5 bases). The CDR3 has 15 residues. Germline-derived CDR1 and CDR2 are MNHEY and SVGAGI. The V end was cut by 4 bases, the J end by 0 bases, with 12 bases between.

The V call is TRBV20-1, the J call TRBJ1-5, with D possibly matching TRBD1 (6 bases). Trimming took off 1 base at V and 5 bases at J, with 15 bases between the two ends. The CDR3 spans 15 residues. The germline V gene has CDR1 DFQATT and CDR2 SNEGSKA (reference sequence). As DNA, the CDR3 is TGCAGTGCTAGAGTCCTAGACAGGATCGATCAGCCCCAGCATTTT. It yields the protein CSARVLDRIDQPQHF.

This clonotype was detected many times. This rearrangement joins TRBV2 to TRBJ1-1, with unresolved D. The V and J ends lost 10 bases and 4 bases respectively, with 13 bases between them. This CDR3 has 12 residues. Germline V lookup: CDR1 SNHLY, CDR2 FYNNEI. CDR3 sequence reads: CATLTGFTEAFF. The CDR3 DNA is TGTGCCACCCTGACCGGGTTCACTGAAGCTTTCTTT.

This clonotype occurred many times. The CDR3 reads CASSKDRRQETQYF. The CDR3 DNA reads TGTGCCAGCAGCAAAGACAGGAGACAAGAGACCCAGTACTTC. V usage is TRBV7-9 and J usage is TRBJ2-5, with a possible D match to TRBD1 (6 bases). Germline values: CDR1 SEHNR, CDR2 FQNEAQ (reference sequence). The CDR3 runs to 14 residues. The V and J ends lost 5 bases and 2 bases respectively, with 12 bases between them.

This clonotype was found a few times. The chain employs TRBV11-2 and TRBJ2-5; 8 nucleotides align to TRBD2. Per the germline V gene, CDR1 is SGHAT and CDR2 is FQNNGV. The CDR3 loop spans 16 amino acids. Trimming removed 6 bases from V and 1 base from J; junction bases left unmatched: 10. CDR3 loop: CASSLMGTRVQETQYF. Written as DNA, the CDR3 is TGTGCCAGCAGTTTGATGGGGACTAGAGTCCAAGAGACCCAGTACTTC. The full variable domain, in which reference TRBV11-2 and TRBJ2-5 provide the parts outside the CDR3, is EAGVAQSPRYKIIEKRQSVAFWCNPISGHATLYWYQQILGQGPKLLIQFQNNGVVDDSQLPKDRFSAERLKGVDSTLKIQPAKLEDSAVYLCASSLMGTRVQETQYFGPGTRLLVL.

This clonotype was counted between two and nine times. The CDR3 protein is CASSFEGNSGANVLTF. The CDR3 DNA reads TGTGCCAGCAGCTTCGAGGGGAACTCTGGGGCCAACGTCCTGACTTTC. V and J are TRBV7-9 and TRBJ2-6; D possibly uses TRBD1 or TRBD2 (5 bases each). V lost 3 bases and J lost 0, with 9 bases in between. This CDR3 comprises 16 residues. Germline loops: CDR1 SEHNR, CDR2 FQNEAQ (reference sequence).

This clonotype has a count of ten or more. The J gene is TRBJ1-4, the V gene TRBV12-3 or TRBV12-4; D uncertain. V lost 5 bases, J lost 8 bases, and 15 bases lay in between. This CDR3 has 14 amino acids. CDR3 sequence (DNA): TGTGCCAGCAGTCCAAACAAGTCTGTCGAAAAACTGTTTTTT. Protein sequence: CASSPNKSVEKLFF.

V gene TRBV27 combines with J gene TRBJ2-7, with D hard to call. Germline CDR1 and CDR2: MNHEY and SMNVEV (reference sequence). V was trimmed by 2 bases and J by 0 bases, leaving 8 bases between them. This CDR3 region has 14 residues. The CDR3 DNA reads TGTGCCAGCAGTTTAAGTTGGAGCTCCTACGAGCAGTACTTC. Residues: CASSLSWSSYEQYF.

In this sample, this clonotype turned up many times. The rearrangement uses TRBV7-8 and TRBJ1-2, with D possibly TRBD1 on 6 matching bases. CDR1 is SGHVS, CDR2 FQNEAQ, per germline. The ends were cut back, 3 bases at V and 4 bases at J, with 15 bases in the middle. This CDR3 spans 15 amino acids. CDR3 loop: CASSFTRTGSYGYTF. Here the CDR3 DNA reads TGTGCCAGCAGCTTTACTAGAACAGGGAGCTATGGCTACACCTTC. The entire variable domain, with the rest obtained from reference TRBV7-8 and TRBJ1-2, is as follows: GAGVSQSPRYKVAKRGQDVALRCDPISGHVSLFWYQQALGQGPEFLTYFQNEAQLDKSGLPSDRFFAERPEGSVSTLKIQRTQQEDSAVYLCASSFTRTGSYGYTFGSGTRLTVV.

The chain uses TRBV4-1 and TRBJ2-3; possible D gene TRBD2, 7 bases. This CDR3 contains 16 residues. V was trimmed by 8 bases and J by 4 bases, leaving 22 bases between them. CDR1 and CDR2 from the germline V gene are MGHRA and YSYEKL. This CDR3 is CASQRGGRLTSDTQYF. The CDR3 DNA sequence: TGCGCCAGCCAAAGGGGGGGTAGACTGACTTCAGATACGCAGTATTTT.

The V call is TRBV7-9, the J call TRBJ2-7; 9 nucleotides agree with TRBD1. The length of the CDR3 is 13 residues. The ends lost 4 bases at V and 5 bases at J; junction bases unmatched: 3. The germline V gene has CDR1 SEHNR and CDR2 FQNEAQ (reference sequence). CDR3 bases: TGTGCCAGCAGCTGGGACAGGGACCACGAGCAGTACTTC. This encodes CASSWDRDHEQYF.

This clonotype was recorded at least ten times. V usage is TRBV24-1 and J usage is TRBJ1-1; 8 nucleotides match TRBD1. Germline V gene data show CDR1 as KGHDR and CDR2 as SFDVKD. V was pared by 4 bases and J by 10 bases, with 10 bases of the junction left unmatched. This CDR3 contains 14 residues. CDR3 sequence: CATSDGTGSEGAFF. Here the CDR3 DNA reads TGTGCCACCAGTGACGGGACAGGCTCAGAAGGAGCTTTCTTT.

This clonotype occurred many times. The rearrangement links TRBV10-3 to TRBJ2-5; D may be TRBD2 (6 bases). Germline V gene data show CDR1 as ENHRY and CDR2 as SYGVKD. The ends were cut back, 0 bases at V and 4 bases at J, with 9 bases in the middle. This CDR3 contains 14 residues. The CDR3 is CAISESDGGETQYF. In DNA form, the CDR3 reads TGTGCCATCAGTGAGTCGGACGGGGGAGAGACCCAGTACTTC.